The 2 T cell receptor beta chains below were found in one sample sequenced in a study of shared clonotypes between healthy human individuals. Positively selected for CCR7, the CD45RO-negative cells used as naive CD8 cells excluded terminally differentiated effector memory CD45RA+ cells. TCRdb keeps only in-frame clones here, not all; method: immunoSEQ multiplex PCR. Of about 2 million clones in the sample, approximately 94% were seen once. The source material was naive CD8+ T cells sorted from blood. The origin of the receptors is a man aged 18 to 30 in good health.

The gene calls are TRBV27 and TRBJ2-1; TRBD1 agrees at 8 bases. Losses at the gene ends were 0 bases for V and 5 bases for J; bases not matched to a gene: 6. Germline V CDR1 and CDR2: MNHEY, SMNVEV (reference sequence). This CDR3 region has 16 residues. CDR3 protein: CASSLSPGGGNNEQFF. The DNA for the CDR3 is TGTGCCAGCAGTTTATCTCCAGGGGGCGGAAACAATGAGCAGTTCTTC.

The V and J genes are TRBV5-6 and TRBJ2-7, with D uncertain. The CDR3 loop spans 14 amino acids. The germline V gene encodes CDR1 SGHDT and CDR2 YYEEEE. Trimming pared 4 bases from V and 1 base from J, leaving 12 bases between. CDR3 bases: TGTGCCAGCAGCACGACCTGGGAATCCTACGAGCAGTACTTC. Translating it yields CASSTTWESYEQYF.